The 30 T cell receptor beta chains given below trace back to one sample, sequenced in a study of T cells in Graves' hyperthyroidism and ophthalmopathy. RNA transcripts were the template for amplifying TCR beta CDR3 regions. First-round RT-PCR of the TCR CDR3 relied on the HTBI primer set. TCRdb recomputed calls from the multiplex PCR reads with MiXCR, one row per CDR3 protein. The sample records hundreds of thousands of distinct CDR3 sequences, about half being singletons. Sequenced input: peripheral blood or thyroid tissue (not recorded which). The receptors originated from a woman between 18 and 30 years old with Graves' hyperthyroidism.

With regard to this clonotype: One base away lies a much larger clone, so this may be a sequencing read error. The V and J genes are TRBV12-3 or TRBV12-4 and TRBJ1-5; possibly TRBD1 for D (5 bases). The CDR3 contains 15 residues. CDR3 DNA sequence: TGTGCCAGCAGTTTAGGCCGGGGGGAGGATCAGCCCCAGCGTTTT. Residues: CASSLGRGEDQPQRF.

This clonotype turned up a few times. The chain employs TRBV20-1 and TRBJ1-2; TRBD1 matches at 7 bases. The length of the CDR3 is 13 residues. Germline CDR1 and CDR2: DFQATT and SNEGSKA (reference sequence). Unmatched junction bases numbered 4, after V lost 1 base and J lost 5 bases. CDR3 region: CSARVQGRYGYTF. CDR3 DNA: TGCAGTGCTAGAGTACAGGGGCGGTATGGCTACACCTTC.

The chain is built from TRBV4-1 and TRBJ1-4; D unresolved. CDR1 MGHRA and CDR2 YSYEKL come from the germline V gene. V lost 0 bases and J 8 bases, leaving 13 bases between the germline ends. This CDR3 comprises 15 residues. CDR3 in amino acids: CASSQDMGTGEKLFF. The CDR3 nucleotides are TGCGCCAGCAGCCAAGATATGGGAACTGGGGAAAAACTGTTTTTT.

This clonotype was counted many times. CDR3 amino acids: CASSLKGYTF. The CDR3 DNA is TGTGCCAGCAGCTTAAAAGGCTACACCTTC. V and J are TRBV7-9 and TRBJ1-2; D ambiguous. The length of the CDR3 is 10 residues. In germline, CDR1 is SEHNR, CDR2 FQNEAQ (reference sequence). Trimming took 2 bases from V and 8 from J, leaving 3 bases between them. The whole variable domain, filled in from reference TRBV7-9 and TRBJ1-2, reads DTGVSQNPRHKITKRGQNVTFRCDPISEHNRLYWYRQTLGQGPEFLTYFQNEAQLEKSRLLSDRFSAERPKGSFSTLEIQRTEQGDSAMYLCASSLKGYTFGSGTRLTVV.

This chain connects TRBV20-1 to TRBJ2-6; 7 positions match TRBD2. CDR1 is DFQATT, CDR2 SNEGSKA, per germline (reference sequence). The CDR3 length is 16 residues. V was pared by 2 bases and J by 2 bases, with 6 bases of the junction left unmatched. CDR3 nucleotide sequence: TGCAGTGCTAGAATAACTAGCGCCCCTGGGGCCAACGTCCTGACTTTC. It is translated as CSARITSAPGANVLTF.

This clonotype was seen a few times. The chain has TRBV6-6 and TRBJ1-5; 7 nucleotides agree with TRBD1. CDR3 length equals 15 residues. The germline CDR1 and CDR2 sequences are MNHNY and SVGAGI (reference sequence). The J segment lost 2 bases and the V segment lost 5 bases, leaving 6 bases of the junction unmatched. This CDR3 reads CASSDREGGNQPQHF. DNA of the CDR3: TGTGCCAGCAGTGACAGGGAAGGGGGCAATCAGCCCCAGCATTTT.

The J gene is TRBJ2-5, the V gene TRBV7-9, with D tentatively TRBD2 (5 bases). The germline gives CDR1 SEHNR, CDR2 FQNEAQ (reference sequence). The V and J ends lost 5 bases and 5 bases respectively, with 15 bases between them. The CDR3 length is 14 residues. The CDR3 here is CASSPKGSGETQYF. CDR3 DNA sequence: TGTGCCAGCAGCCCCAAAGGGAGTGGGGAGACCCAGTACTTC.

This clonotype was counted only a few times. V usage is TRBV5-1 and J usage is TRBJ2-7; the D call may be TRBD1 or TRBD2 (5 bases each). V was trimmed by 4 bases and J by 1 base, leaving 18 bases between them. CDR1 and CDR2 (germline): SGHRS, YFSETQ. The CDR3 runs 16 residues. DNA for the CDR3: TGCGCCAGCAGCCCCACCGAGGGCAGGGCATCCTACGAGCAGTACTTC. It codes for CASSPTEGRASYEQYF.

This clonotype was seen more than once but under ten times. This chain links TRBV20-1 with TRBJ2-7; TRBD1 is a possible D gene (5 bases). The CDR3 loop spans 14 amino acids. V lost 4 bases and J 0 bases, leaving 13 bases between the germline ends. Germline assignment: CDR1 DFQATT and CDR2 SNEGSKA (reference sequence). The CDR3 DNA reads TGCAGTGCTAATGGGGCCGCTAGCTCCTACGAGCAGTACTTC. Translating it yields CSANGAASSYEQYF.

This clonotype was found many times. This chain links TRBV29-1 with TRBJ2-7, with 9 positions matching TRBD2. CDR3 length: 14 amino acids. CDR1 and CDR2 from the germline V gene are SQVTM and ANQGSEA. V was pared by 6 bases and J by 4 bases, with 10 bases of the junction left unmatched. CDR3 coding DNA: TGCAGCGTAGCCACTAGCGGGTTTAGGTACGAGCAGTACTTC. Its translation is CSVATSGFRYEQYF.

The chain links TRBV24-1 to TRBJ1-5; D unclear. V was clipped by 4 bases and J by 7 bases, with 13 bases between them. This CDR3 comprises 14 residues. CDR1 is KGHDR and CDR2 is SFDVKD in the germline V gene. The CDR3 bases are TGTGCCACCAGTGACCATAAGCGGAGACAGCCCCAGCATTTT. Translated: CATSDHKRRQPQHF.

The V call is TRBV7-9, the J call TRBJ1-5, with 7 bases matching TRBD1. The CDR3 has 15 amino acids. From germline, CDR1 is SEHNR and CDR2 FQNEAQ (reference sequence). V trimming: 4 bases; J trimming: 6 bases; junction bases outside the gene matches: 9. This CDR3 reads CASSSGTEGLQPQHF. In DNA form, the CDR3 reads TGTGCCAGCAGCTCCGGGACAGAGGGACTTCAGCCCCAGCATTTT.

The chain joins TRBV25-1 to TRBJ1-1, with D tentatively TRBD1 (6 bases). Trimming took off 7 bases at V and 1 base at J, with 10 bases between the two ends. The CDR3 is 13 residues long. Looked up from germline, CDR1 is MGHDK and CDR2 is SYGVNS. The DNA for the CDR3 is TGTGCCAGCATCGGACAGAGGAACACTGAAGCTTTCTTT. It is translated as CASIGQRNTEAFF.

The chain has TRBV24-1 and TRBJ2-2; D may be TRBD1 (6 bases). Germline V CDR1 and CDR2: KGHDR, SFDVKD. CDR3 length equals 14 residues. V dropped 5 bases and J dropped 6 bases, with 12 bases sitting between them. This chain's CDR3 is CATSVQGFAGELFF. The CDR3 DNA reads TGTGCCACCAGTGTTCAGGGGTTCGCCGGGGAGCTGTTTTTT.

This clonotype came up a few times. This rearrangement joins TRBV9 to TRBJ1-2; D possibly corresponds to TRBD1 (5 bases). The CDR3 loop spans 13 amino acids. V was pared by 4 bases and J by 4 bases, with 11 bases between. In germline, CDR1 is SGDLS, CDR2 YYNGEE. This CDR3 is CASSPGRVYGYTF. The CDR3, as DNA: TGTGCCAGCAGCCCGGGACGGGTCTATGGCTACACCTTC.

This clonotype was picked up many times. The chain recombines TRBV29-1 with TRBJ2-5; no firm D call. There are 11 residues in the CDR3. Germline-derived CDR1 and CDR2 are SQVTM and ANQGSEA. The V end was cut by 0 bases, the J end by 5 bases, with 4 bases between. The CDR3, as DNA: TGCAGCGTTGAAGATTGGGAGACCCAGTACTTC. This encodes CSVEDWETQYF.

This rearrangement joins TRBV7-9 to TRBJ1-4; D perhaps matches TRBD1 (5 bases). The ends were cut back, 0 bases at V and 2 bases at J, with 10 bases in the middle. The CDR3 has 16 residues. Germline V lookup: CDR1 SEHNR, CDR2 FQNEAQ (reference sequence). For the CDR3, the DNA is TGTGCCAGCAGCTTAGCGCTGGGGGAGACTAATGAAAAACTGTTTTTT. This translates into CASSLALGETNEKLFF.

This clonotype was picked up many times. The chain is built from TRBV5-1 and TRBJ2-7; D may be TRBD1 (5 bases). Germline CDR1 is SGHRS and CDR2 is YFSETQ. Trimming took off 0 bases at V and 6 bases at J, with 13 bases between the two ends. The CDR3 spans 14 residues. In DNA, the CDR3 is TGCGCCAGCAGCTTGGGGGGCGCGAAGTCCGAGCAGTACTTC. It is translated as CASSLGGAKSEQYF.

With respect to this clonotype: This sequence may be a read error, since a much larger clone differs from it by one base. CDR3 sequence reads: CSVRRDLQETQYF. The CDR3 nucleotides read TGCAGCGTTCGACGGGACCTCCAAGAGACCCAGTACTTC. V and J are TRBV29-1 and TRBJ2-5; possibly TRBD1 or TRBD2 for D (5 bases each). V was pared by 5 bases and J by 1 base, with 11 bases between. This CDR3 has 13 residues. Per the germline V gene, CDR1 is SQVTM and CDR2 is ANQGSEA.

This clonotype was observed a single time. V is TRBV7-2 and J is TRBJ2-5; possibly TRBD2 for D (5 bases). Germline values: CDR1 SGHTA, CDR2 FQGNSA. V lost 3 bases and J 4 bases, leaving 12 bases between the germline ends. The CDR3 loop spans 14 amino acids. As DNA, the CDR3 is TGTGCCAGCAGCTTGGATCAAGGGAGAGAGACCCAGTACTTC. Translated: CASSLDQGRETQYF. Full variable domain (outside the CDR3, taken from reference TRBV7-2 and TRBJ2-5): GAGVSQSPSNKVTEKGKDVELRCDPISGHTALYWYRQSLGQGLEFLIYFQGNSAPDKSGLPSDRFSAERTGGSVSTLTIQRTQQEDSAVYLCASSLDQGRETQYFGPGTRLLVL.

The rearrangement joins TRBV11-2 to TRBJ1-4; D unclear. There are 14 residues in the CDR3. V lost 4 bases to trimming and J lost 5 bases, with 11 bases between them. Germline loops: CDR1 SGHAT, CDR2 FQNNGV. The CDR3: CASSSGSENEKLFF. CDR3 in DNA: TGTGCCAGCAGCTCCGGGAGCGAAAATGAAAAACTGTTTTTT.

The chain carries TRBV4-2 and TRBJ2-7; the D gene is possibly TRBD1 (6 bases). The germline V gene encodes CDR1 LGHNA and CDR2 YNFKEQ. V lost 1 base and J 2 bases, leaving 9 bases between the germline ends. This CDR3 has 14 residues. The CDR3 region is CASSQGGQTYEQYF. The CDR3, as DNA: TGTGCCAGCAGCCAAGGGGGACAAACCTACGAGCAGTACTTC.

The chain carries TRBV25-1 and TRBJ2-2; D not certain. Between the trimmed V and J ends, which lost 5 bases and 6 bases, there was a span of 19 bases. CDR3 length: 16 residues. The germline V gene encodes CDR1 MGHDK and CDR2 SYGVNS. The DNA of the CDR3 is TGTGCCAGCAGTCCCCGGCTGTCTCGATCCCCCGGGGAGCTGTTTTTT. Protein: CASSPRLSRSPGELFF.

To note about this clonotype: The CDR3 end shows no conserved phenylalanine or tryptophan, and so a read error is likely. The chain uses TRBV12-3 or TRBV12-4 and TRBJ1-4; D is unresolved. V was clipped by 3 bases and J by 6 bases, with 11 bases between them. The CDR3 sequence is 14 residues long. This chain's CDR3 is CASSFPDRDEKLFC. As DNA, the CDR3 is TGTGCCAGCAGTTTCCCTGATCGAGATGAAAAACTGTTTTGT.

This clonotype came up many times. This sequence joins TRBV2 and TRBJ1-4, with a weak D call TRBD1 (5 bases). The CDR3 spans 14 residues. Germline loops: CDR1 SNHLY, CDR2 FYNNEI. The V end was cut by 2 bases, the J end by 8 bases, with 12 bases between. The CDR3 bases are TGTGCCAGCAGTGAAAACATAGGGGCCGAAAAACTGTTTTTT. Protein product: CASSENIGAEKLFF. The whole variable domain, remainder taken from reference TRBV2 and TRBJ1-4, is EPEVTQTPSHQVTQMGQEVILRCVPISNHLYFYWYRQILGQKVEFLVSFYNNEISEKSEIFDDQFSVERPDGSNFTLKIRSTKLEDSAMYFCASSENIGAEKLFFGSGTQLSVL.

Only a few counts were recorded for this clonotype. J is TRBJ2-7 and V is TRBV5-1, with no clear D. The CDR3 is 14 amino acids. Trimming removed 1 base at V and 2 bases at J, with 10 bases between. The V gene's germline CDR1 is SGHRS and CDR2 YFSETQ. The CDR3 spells CASSLRQRAYEQYF. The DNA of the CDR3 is TGCGCCAGCAGCTTGCGGCAGAGAGCCTACGAGCAGTACTTC.

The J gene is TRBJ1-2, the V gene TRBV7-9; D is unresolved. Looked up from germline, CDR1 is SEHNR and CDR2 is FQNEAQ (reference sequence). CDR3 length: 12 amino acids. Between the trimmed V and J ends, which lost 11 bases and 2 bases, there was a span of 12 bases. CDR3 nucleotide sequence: TGTGCCTGCCACAGCCCCAACTATGGCTACACCTTC. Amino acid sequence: CACHSPNYGYTF.

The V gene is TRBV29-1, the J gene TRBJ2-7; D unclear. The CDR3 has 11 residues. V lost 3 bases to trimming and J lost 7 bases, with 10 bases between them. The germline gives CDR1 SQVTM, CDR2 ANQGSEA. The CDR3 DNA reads TGCAGCGTTGAGGCCTATGGGGAGCAGTACTTC. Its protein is CSVEAYGEQYF.

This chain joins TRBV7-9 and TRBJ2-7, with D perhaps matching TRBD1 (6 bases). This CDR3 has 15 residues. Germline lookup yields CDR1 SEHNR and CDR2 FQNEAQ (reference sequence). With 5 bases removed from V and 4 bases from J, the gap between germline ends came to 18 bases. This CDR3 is CASSPPDRIPYEQYF. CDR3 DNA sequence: TGTGCCAGCAGCCCCCCCGACAGGATACCTTACGAGCAGTACTTC.

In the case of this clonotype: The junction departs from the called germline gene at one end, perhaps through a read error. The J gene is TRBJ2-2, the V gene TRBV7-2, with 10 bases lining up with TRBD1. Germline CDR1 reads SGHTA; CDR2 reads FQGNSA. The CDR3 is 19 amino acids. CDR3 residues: CASSQDRTGGLRGTGELFF. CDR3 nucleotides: TGCGCCAGCAGCCAAGATCGGACAGGGGGGCTACGGGGCACCGGGGAGCTGTTTTTT.